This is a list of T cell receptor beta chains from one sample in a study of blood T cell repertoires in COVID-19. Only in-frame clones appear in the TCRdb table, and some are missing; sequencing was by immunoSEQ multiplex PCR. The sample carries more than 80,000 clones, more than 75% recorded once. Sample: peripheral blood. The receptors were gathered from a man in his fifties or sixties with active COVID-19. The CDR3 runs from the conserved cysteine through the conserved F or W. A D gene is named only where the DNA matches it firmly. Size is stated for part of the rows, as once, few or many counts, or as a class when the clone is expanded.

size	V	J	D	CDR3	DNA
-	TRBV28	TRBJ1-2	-	CASLGADRNYGYTF	TGTGCCAGCCTTGGGGCGGATAGGAACTATGGCTACACCTTC
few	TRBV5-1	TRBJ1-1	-	CASSSRGGTNTEAFF	TGCGCCAGCAGCTCCCGGGGGGGGACGAACACTGAAGCTTTCTTT
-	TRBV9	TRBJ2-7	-	CASSVDREDYEQYF	TGTGCCAGCAGCGTAGACAGGGAAGACTACGAGCAGTACTTC
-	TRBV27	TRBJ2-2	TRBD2	CASTLAGGNTGELFF	TGTGCCAGCACCCTAGCGGGAGGTAACACCGGGGAGCTGTTTTTT
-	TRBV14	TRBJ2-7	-	CASSPATGTVYEQYF	TGTGCCAGCAGCCCCGCCACAGGGACCGTCTACGAGCAGTACTTC
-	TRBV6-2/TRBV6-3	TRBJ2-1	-	CASSLLWREQFF	TGTGCCAGCAGTTTGTTGTGGCGGGAGCAGTTCTTC
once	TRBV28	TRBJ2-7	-	CASSSTGRPVYEQYF	TGTGCCAGCAGTTCGACAGGCCGACCTGTCTACGAGCAGTACTTC
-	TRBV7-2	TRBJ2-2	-	CASSAGENTGELFF	TGTGCCAGCAGCGCCGGAGAGAACACCGGGGAGCTGTTTTTT
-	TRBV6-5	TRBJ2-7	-	CASRPPGATFYEQYF	TGTGCCAGCAGACCCCCAGGGGCGACTTTTTACGAGCAGTACTTC
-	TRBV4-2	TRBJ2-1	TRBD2	CASSQNLAGGPRDEQFF	TGTGCCAGCAGCCAAAACTTGGCGGGAGGGCCACGGGATGAGCAGTTCTTC
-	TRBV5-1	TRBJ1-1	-	CASSFLMNTEAFF	TGCGCCAGCAGCTTCCTTATGAACACTGAAGCTTTCTTT
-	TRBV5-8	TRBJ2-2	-	CASSRQVGELFF	TGTGCCAGCAGCCGCCAGGTCGGGGAGCTGTTTTTT
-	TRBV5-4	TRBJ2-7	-	CASSLGTNYEQYF	TGTGCCAGCAGCTTGGGGACAAACTACGAGCAGTACTTC
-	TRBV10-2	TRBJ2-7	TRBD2	CASSDMPGLGGSEQYF	TGCGCCAGCAGTGACATGCCGGGACTAGGGGGGAGCGAGCAGTACTTC
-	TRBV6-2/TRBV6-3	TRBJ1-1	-	CASSYSDTIGPFF	TGTGCCAGCAGTTACTCGGACACAATCGGACCTTTCTTT